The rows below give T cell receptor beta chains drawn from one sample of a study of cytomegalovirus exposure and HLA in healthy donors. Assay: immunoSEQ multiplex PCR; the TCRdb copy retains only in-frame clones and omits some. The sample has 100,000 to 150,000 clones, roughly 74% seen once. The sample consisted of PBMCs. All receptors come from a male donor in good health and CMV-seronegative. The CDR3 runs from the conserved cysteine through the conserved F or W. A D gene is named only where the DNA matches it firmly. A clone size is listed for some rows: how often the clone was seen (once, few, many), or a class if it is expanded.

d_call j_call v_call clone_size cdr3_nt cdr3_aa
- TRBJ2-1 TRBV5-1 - TGCGCCAGCAGCGGGCACCAGGGGTCTTACAATGAGCAGTTCTTC CASSGHQGSYNEQFF
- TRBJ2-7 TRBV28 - TGTGCCAGCAGTTTCTTGAATATGGAGGCCGAGCAGTACTTC CASSFLNMEAEQYF
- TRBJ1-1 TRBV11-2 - - CASTASLRFGGTEAFF
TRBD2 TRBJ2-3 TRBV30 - TGTGCCTGGATGGGAGACGGGGGGGCCACAGATACGCAGTATTTT CAWMGDGGATDTQYF
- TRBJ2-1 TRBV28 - TGTGCCAGCAGAAACAGGTTCGTTGGAAATGGGGAGGCCTACAATGAGCAGTTCTTC CASRNRFVGNGEAYNEQFF
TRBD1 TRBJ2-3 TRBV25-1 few TGTGCCAGCAGTGAGGACAGGGGATCGGCTTTTTTCGATACGCAGTATTTT CASSEDRGSAFFDTQYF
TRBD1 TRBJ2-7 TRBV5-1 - TGCGCCAGCAGCTCCCAGGGACAGGGAAATTACGAGCAGTACTTC CASSSQGQGNYEQYF
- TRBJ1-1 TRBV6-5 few TGTGCCAGCAGAAGAACAATGAACACTGAAGCTTTCTTT CASRRTMNTEAFF
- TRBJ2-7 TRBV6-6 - TGTGCCAGCAGTTACGGGCAGGCAAAGGGGGACGAGCAGTACTTC CASSYGQAKGDEQYF
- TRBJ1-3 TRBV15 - TGTGCCACCAGCAGATCGGTCTCAGGGATTTCGGGTCCTGGAAACACCATATATTTT CATSRSVSGISGPGNTIYF
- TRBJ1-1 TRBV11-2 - TGTGCCAGCAGCTTAGGCCGGCAGGGGAGTTCCACTGAAGCTTTCTTT CASSLGRQGSSTEAFF
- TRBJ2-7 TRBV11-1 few TGTGCCAGCAGCGACTACAGGGCCTACGAGCAGTACTTC CASSDYRAYEQYF
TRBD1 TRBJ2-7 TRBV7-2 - TGTGCCAGCAGCTTCAATCCGGGACAGGCCACCTACGAGCAGTACTTC CASSFNPGQATYEQYF
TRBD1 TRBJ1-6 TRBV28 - TGTGCCAGCAGGCTTCCAGGGGGCGATTCACCCCTCCACTTT CASRLPGGDSPLHF
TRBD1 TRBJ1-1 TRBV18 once TGTGCCAGCTCACCCCCTACCGGGACAGGGGTTCGTACTGAAGCTTTCTTT CASSPPTGTGVRTEAFF
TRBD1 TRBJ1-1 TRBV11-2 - TGTGCCAGCAGCCTACCGGGACAGGGACGAAACACTGAAGCTTTCTTT CASSLPGQGRNTEAFF
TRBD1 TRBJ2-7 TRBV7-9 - TGTTCCAGCAGCACACACAGGGGGCAGAGACCCTACGAGCAGTACTTC CSSSTHRGQRPYEQYF
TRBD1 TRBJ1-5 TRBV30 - TGTGCCTGGAGTGGGCCGGGACAGGGCAATCAGCCCCAGCATTTT CAWSGPGQGNQPQHF
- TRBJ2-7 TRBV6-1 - TGTGCCAGCAGCCTACAAGGACTTACCTACGAGCAGTACTTC CASSLQGLTYEQYF
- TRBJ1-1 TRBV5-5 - TGTGCCAGCAGCAGGCCAGAGGGGGTGAACACTGAAGCTTTCTTT CASSRPEGVNTEAFF
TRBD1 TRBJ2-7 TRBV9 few TGTGCCAGCAGCATTGGACAGGGGAGCAATTACGAGCAGTACTTC CASSIGQGSNYEQYF
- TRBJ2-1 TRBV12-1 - TGTGCCAGCAGCTTGGGACTAGCGGGAGCGAGCTCCTACAATGAGCAGTTCTTC CASSLGLAGASSYNEQFF
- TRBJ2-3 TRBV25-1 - TGTGCCAGCAGATTTGGAGCGGCTAGCACAGATACGCAGTATTTT CASRFGAASTDTQYF
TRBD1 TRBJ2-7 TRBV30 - TGTGCCTGGAGTTTGACAGGGAACTCCTACGAGCAGTACTTC CAWSLTGNSYEQYF
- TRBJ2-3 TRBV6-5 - TGTGCCAGCAGTTACTCCGGCGGTCGGGGTACGCAGTATTTT CASSYSGGRGTQYF
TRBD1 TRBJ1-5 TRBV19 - TGTGCCAGTAGGGAGACAGGGCTTAATCAGCCCCAGCATTTT CASRETGLNQPQHF
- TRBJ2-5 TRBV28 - TGTGCCAGCAGGATAAATCGCCAAACGCAGCAAGAGACCCAGTACTTC CASRINRQTQQETQYF
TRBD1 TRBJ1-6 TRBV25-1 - TGTGCCAGCAGGACAGGGGGCGTTTTATATAATTCACCCCTCCACTTT CASRTGGVLYNSPLHF
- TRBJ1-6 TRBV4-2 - TGTGCCAGCAGCCAAGATCTGGTGGCGGGCTCCTATAATTCACCCCTCCACTTT CASSQDLVAGSYNSPLHF
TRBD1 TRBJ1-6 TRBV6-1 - TGTGCCAGCAGTGAAAGGTCAGGGGGCTTAAATAATTCACCCCTCCACTTT CASSERSGGLNNSPLHF
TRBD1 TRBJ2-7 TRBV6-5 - TGTGCCAGCAGTCTCTATGGGACAGGGAAATACGAGCAGTACTTC CASSLYGTGKYEQYF
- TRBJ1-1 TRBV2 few TGTGCCAGCAGTGAAACCCCAACCCAGGTAAACACTGAAGCTTTCTTT CASSETPTQVNTEAFF
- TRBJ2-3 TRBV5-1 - TGCGCCAGCGGCAGGTCCCACCCCTCCACAGATACGCAGTATTTT CASGRSHPSTDTQYF
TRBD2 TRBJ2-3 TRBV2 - TGTGCCAGCAGAAACCTAGCGGGAATTGGGGCGCAGTATTTT CASRNLAGIGAQYF
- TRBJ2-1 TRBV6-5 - TGTGCCAGCAGTTACTACAACAGGGCTAACAATGAGCAGTTCTTC CASSYYNRANNEQFF
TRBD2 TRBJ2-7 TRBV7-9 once TGTGCCAGCAGCTTAGCAAGCGGGAGTGGGTCCTACGAGCAGTACTTC CASSLASGSGSYEQYF
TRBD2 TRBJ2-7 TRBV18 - TGTGCCAGCTCACAAACCCGGGGGGAGAAGCAGTACTTC CASSQTRGEKQYF
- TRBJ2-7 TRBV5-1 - TGCGCCAGCAGCTTGGCCGGGGGTAAGGACGAGCAGTACTTC CASSLAGGKDEQYF
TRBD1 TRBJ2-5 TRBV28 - TGTGCCAGCAGGCTAGGACAGGGCTCACGAGAGACCCAGTACTTC CASRLGQGSRETQYF
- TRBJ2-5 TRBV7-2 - TGTGCCAGCAGCACCCTTCCCGGGGAGAAGACCCAGTACTTC CASSTLPGEKTQYF
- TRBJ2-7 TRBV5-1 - TGCGCCAGCAGCTTGGTCAGGCCTCCCTACGAGCAGTACTTC CASSLVRPPYEQYF
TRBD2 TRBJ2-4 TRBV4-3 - TGCGCCAGCAGCCAAGATTCTGGCGGGGGGGCCTTAAACATTCAGTACTTC CASSQDSGGGALNIQYF
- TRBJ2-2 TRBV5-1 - TGCGCCAGCAGCTTCGGACAAATGAACACCGGGGAGCTGTTTTTT CASSFGQMNTGELFF
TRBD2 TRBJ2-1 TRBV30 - TGTGCCTGGACCTCCGGTGGGGCTAGCGGGAGGGCCGGTGAGCAGTTCTTC CAWTSGGASGRAGEQFF
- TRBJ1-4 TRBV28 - TGTGCCAGCAGTTTGTATTGGGGCCCGAAAAGTGGAAAACTGTTTTTT CASSLYWGPKSGKLFF
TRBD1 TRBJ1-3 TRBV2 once TGTGCCAGCCGCGACAGGGGCACTGGAAACACCATATATTTT CASRDRGTGNTIYF
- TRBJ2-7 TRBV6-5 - TGTGCCAGCAAGGGCGGGACCTACGAGCAGTACTTC CASKGGTYEQYF
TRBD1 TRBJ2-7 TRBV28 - TGTGCCAGCAGTTTTAAGAGAGCGGACAGGGGGTCCTACGAGCAGTACTTC CASSFKRADRGSYEQYF
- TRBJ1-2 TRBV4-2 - TGTGCCAGCAGCCAAACCGACAGGTCTGCTAACTATGGCTACACCTTC CASSQTDRSANYGYTF
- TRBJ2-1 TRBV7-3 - TGTGCCAGCAGCCCACAGGTGGTCGGCTACAATGAGCAGTTCTTC CASSPQVVGYNEQFF
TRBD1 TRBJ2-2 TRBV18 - TGTGCCAGCTCACGACAGGGGGCGAACACCGGGGAGCTGTTTTTT CASSRQGANTGELFF
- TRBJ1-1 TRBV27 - TGTGCCAGCAGTTTACACACGAACACTGAAGCTTTCTTT CASSLHTNTEAFF
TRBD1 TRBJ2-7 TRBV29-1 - TGCAGCGTTCGAGACAGGGGTTACGAGCAGTACTTC CSVRDRGYEQYF
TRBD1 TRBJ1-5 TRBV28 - TGTGCCAGCAGTAGGACAGGGTTTAATCAGCCCCAGCATTTT CASSRTGFNQPQHF
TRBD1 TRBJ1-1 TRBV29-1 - TGCAGCGTAAAGGACAGGGGACACATGAACACTGAAGCTTTCTTT CSVKDRGHMNTEAFF
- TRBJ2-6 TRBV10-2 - TGCGCCAGCAGTGAGTCGAGGGGCGGGAAGATACCTGGGGCCAACGTCCTGACTTTC CASSESRGGKIPGANVLTF